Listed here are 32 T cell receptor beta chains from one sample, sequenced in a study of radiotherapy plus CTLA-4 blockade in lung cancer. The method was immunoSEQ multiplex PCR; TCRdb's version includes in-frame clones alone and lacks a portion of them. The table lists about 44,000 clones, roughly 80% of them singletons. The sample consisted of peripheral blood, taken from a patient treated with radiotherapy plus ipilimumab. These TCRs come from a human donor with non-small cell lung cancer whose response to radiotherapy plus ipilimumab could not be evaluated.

The CDR3 DNA reads TGTGCCAGCAGCTTCTGGACAGGGGCAGATGGCTACACCTTC. This gives the protein CASSFWTGADGYTF. The chain is built from TRBV7-2 and TRBJ1-2; TRBD1 matches 9 bases. CDR3 length: 14 residues. Germline lookup yields CDR1 SGHTA and CDR2 FQGNSA. V dropped 3 bases and J dropped 6; count of bases not matched to a gene: 5.

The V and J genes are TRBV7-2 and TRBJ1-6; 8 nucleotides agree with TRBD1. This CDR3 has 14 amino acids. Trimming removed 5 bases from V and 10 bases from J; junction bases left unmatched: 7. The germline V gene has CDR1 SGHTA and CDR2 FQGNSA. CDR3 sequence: CASSRTGQRSPLHF. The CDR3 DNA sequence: TGTGCCAGCAGCCGGACAGGGCAGCGATCACCCCTCCACTTT.

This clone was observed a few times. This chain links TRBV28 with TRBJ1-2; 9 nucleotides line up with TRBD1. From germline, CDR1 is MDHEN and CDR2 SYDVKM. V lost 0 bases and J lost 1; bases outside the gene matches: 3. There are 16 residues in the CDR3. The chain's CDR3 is CASSLWGQGHNYGYTF. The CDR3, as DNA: TGTGCCAGCAGTTTATGGGGACAGGGACATAACTATGGCTACACCTTC.

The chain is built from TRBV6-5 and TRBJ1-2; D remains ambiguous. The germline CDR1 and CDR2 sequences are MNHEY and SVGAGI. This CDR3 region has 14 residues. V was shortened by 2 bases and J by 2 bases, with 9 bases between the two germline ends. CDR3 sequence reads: CASSYGGRNYGYTF. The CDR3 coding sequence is TGTGCCAGCAGTTACGGCGGCAGAAACTATGGCTACACCTTC.

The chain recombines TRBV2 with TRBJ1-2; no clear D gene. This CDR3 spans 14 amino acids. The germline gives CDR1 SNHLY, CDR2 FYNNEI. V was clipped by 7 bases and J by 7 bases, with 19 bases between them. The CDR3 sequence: CASKRTDERVGYTF. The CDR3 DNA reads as TGTGCCAGCAAAAGAACAGACGAAAGAGTTGGCTACACCTTC.

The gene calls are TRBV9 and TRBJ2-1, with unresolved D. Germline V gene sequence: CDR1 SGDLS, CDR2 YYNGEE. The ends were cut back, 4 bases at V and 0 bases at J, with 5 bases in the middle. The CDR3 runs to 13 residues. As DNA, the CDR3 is TGTGCCAGCAGCTCTAGCTCCTACAATGAGCAGTTCTTC. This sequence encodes CASSSSSYNEQFF.

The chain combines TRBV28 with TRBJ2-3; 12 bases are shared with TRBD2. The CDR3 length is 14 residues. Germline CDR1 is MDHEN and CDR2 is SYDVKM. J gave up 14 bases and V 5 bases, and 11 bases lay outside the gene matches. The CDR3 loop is CASSAGTSGLGPYF. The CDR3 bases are TGTGCCAGCAGTGCCGGGACTAGCGGGTTGGGCCCGTATTTT.

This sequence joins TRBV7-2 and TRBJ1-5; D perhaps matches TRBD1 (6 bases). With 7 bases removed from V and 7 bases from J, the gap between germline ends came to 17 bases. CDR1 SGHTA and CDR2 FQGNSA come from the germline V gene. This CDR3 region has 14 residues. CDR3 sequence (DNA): TGTGCCAGCACCCCCCGGGGGGGGCAACAGCCCCAGCATTTT. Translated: CASTPRGGQQPQHF.

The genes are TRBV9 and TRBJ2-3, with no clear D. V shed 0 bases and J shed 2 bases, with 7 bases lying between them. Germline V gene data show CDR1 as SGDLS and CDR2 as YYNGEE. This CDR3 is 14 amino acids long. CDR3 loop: CASSVGAATDTQYF. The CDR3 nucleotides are TGTGCCAGCAGCGTAGGTGCGGCCACAGATACGCAGTATTTT.

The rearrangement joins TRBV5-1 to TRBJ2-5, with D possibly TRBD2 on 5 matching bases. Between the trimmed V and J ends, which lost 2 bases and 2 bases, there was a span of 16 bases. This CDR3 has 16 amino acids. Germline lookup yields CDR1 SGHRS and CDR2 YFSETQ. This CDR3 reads CASSLALTGIQETQYF. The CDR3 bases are TGCGCCAGCAGCTTAGCACTTACCGGGATTCAAGAGACCCAGTACTTC.

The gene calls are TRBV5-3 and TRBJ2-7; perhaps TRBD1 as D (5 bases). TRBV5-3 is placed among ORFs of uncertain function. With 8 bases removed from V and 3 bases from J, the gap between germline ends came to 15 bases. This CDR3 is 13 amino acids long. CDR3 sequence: CASSPQGRYEQYF. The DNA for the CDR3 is TGTGCCAGCAGCCCTCAGGGTCGCTACGAGCAGTACTTC.

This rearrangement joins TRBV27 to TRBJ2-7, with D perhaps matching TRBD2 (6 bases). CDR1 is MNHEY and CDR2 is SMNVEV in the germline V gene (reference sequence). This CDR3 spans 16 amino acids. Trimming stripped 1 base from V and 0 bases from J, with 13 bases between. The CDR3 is CASSLFGGASSYEQYF. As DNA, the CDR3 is TGTGCCAGCAGTTTATTCGGAGGGGCTTCCTCCTACGAGCAGTACTTC.

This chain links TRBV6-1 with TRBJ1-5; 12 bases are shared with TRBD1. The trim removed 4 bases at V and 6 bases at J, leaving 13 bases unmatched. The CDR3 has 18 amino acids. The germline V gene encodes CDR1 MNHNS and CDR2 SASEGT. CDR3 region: CASSVGTGGHLLGQPQHF. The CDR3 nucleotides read TGTGCCAGCAGTGTCGGGACAGGGGGCCACCTTTTGGGTCAGCCCCAGCATTTT.

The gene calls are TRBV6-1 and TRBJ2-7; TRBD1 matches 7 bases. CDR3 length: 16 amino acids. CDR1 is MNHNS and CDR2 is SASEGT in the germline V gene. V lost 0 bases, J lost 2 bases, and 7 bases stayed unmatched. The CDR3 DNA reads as TGTGCCAGCAGTGAAGCGCACTCCGGGACAGCCTACGAGCAGTACTTC. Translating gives CASSEAHSGTAYEQYF.

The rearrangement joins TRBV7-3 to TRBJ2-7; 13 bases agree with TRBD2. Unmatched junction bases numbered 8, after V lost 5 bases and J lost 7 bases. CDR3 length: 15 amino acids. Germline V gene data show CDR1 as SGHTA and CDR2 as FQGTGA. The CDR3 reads CASSVGLAGAWEQYF. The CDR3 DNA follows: TGTGCCAGCAGCGTAGGACTAGCGGGAGCCTGGGAGCAGTACTTC.

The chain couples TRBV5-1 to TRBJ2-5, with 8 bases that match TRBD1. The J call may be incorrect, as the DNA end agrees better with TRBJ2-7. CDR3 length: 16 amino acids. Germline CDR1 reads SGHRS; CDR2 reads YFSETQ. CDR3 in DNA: TGCGCCAGCAGCTTGGCCTCGGGACAGGTATCGGGCGAGCAGTACTTC. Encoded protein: CASSLASGQVSGEQYF.

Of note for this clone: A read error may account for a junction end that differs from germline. CDR3: CASSLDLTGIHF. DNA of the CDR3: TGTGCCAGCAGCTTAGACTTGACAGGGATACACTTC. The rearrangement links TRBV11-2 to TRBJ2-7; TRBD1 matches 7 bases. Per the germline V gene, CDR1 is SGHAT and CDR2 is FQNNGV. CDR3 size: 12 residues. Looking up the rest from reference TRBV11-2 and TRBJ2-7 gives the full variable domain: EAGVAQSPRYKIIEKRQSVAFWCNPISGHATLYWYQQILGQGPKLLIQFQNNGVVDDSQLPKDRFSAERLKGVDSTLKIQPAKLEDSAVYLCASSLDLTGIHFGPGTRLTVT.

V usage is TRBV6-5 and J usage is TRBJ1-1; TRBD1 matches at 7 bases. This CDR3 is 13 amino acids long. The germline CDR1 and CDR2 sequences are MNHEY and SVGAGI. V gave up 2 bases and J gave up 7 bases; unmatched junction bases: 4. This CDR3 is CASSYPGGNEAFF. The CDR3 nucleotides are TGTGCCAGCAGTTACCCAGGGGGGAATGAAGCTTTCTTT.

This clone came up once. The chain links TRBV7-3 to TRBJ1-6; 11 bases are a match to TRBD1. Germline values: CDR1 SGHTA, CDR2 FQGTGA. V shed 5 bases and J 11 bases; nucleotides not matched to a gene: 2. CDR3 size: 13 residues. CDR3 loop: CASSLGQGAPLHF. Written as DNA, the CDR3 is TGTGCCAGCAGCCTGGGACAGGGGGCACCCCTCCACTTT.

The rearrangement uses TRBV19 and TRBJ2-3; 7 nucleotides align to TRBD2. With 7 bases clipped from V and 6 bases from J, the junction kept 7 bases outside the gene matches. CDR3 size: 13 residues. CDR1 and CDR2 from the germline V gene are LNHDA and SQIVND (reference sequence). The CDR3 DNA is TGTGCCAGTACCCCAGCGGGGTGGGATACGCAGTATTTT. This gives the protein CASTPAGWDTQYF.

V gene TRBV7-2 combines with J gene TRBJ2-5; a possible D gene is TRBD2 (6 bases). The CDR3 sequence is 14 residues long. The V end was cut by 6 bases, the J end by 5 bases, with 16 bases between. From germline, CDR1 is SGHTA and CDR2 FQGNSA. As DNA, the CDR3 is TGTGCCAGCAGAAAGACTAGTCTTGGTGAGACCCAGTACTTC. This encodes CASRKTSLGETQYF.

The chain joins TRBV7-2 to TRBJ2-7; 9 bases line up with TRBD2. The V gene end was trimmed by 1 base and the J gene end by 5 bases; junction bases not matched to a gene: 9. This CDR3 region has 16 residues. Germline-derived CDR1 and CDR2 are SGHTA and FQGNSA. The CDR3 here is CASSLGSGRRPDEQYF. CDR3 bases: TGTGCCAGCAGCTTAGGGAGCGGGAGGCGACCCGACGAGCAGTACTTC.

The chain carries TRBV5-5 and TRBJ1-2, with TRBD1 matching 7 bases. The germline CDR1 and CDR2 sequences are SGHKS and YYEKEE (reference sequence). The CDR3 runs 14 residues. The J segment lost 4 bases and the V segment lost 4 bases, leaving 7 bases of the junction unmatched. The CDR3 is CASSASTGIYGYTF. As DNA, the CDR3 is TGTGCCAGCAGCGCCTCGACAGGGATCTATGGCTACACCTTC.

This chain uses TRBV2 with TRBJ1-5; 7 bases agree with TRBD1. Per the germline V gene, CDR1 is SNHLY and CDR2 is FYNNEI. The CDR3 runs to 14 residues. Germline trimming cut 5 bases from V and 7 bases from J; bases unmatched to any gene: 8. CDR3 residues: CASSRRQGSQPQHF. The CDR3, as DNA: TGTGCCAGCAGTAGACGACAGGGTAGCCAGCCCCAGCATTTT.

CDR3: CASSLARGTNEKLFF. The CDR3 coding sequence is TGCGCCAGCAGCTTGGCCCGGGGGACTAATGAAAAACTGTTTTTT. The V call is TRBV5-1, the J call TRBJ1-4; possibly TRBD1 for D (5 bases). V dropped 0 bases and J dropped 2 bases, with 8 bases sitting between them. This CDR3 has 15 amino acids. From germline, CDR1 is SGHRS and CDR2 YFSETQ. The full variable domain, with the rest looked up from reference TRBV5-1 and TRBJ1-4, is KAGVTQTPRYLIKTRGQQVTLSCSPISGHRSVSWYQQTPGQGLQFLFEYFSETQRNKGNFPGRFSGRQFSNSRSEMNVSTLELGDSALYLCASSLARGTNEKLFFGSGTQLSVL.

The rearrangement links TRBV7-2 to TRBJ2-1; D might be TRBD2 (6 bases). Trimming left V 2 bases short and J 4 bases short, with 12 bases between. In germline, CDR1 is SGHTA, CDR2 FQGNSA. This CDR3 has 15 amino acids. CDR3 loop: CASSLRTTLYNEQFF. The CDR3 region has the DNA TGTGCCAGCAGCTTACGGACTACCCTTTACAATGAGCAGTTCTTC.

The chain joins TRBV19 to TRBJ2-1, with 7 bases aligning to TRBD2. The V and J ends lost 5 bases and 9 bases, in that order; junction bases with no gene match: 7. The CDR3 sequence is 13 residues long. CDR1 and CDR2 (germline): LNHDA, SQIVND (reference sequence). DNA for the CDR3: TGTGCCAGTAGTCTGGCGGGGGAGGGTGAGCAGTTCTTC. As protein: CASSLAGEGEQFF. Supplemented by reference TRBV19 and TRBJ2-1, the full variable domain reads DGGITQSPKYLFRKEGQNVTLSCEQNLNHDAMYWYRQDPGQGLRLIYYSQIVNDFQKGDIAEGYSVSREKKESFPLTVTSAQKNPTAFYLCASSLAGEGEQFFGPGTRLTVL.

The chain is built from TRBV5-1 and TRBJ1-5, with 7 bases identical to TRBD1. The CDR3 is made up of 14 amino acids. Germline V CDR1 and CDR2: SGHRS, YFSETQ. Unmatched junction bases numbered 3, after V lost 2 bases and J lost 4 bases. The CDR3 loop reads CASSFGTANQPQHF. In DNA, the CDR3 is TGCGCCAGCAGCTTCGGGACAGCAAATCAGCCCCAGCATTTT.

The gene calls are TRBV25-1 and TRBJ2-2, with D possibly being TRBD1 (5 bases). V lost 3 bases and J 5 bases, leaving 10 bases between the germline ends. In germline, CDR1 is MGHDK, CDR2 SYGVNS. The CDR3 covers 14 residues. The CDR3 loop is CASSDPRVTGELFF. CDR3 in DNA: TGTGCCAGCAGTGATCCCAGGGTAACCGGGGAGCTGTTTTTT.

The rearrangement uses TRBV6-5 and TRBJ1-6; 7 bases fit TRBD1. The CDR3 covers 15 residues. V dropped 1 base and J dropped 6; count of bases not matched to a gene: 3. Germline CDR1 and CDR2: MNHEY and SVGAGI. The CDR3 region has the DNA TGTGCCAGCAGTTACTTGACAGGGACTAATTCACCCCTCCACTTT. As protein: CASSYLTGTNSPLHF.

The chain's CDR3 is CASSTTGDTEAFF. CDR3 nucleotide sequence: TGTGCCAGCAGTACGACAGGGGACACTGAAGCTTTCTTT. V and J are TRBV28 and TRBJ1-1; 8 bases are a match to TRBD1. V dropped 5 bases and J dropped 3; count of bases not matched to a gene: 2. The CDR3 sequence is 13 residues long. CDR1 is MDHEN, CDR2 SYDVKM, per germline. Combining the CDR3 with reference TRBV28 and TRBJ1-1 gives the whole variable domain DVKVTQSSRYLVKRTGEKVFLECVQDMDHENMFWYRQDPGLGLRLIYFSYDVKMKEKGDIPEGYSVSREKKERFSLILESASTNQTSMYLCASSTTGDTEAFFGQGTRLTVV.

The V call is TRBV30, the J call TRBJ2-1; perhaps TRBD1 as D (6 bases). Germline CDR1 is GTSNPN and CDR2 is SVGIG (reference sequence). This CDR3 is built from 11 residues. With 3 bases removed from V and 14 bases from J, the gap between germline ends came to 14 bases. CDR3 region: CAWSLNGGKFF. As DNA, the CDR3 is TGTGCCTGGAGCCTAAATGGGGGCAAGTTCTTC.